The 29 T cell receptor beta chains presented below share a single source sample, sequenced in a study of blood T cell repertoires in COVID-19. The protocol was immunoSEQ multiplex PCR, while the TCRdb copy is restricted to in-frame clones and leaves out a portion. The sample has fewer than 350,000 clones; approximately 88% are singletons. Specimen: peripheral blood. These receptors were taken from a woman aged 25-40 years with COVID-19, enrolled during active disease.

This sequence joins TRBV5-1 and TRBJ1-1, with 9 bases matching TRBD1. Per the germline V gene, CDR1 is SGHRS and CDR2 is YFSETQ. This CDR3 contains 14 residues. With V trimmed by 3 bases and J by 4 bases, 4 bases remained unmatched. The CDR3 DNA follows: TGCGCCAGCAGCTCCTACAGGGGGCCCACTGAAGCTTTCTTT. It yields the protein CASSSYRGPTEAFF.

This clone was observed a few times. In DNA, the CDR3 is TGTGCCAGCAGTTTCGGCGGGGCTGGCTACACCTTC. Translation gives CASSFGGAGYTF. This rearrangement joins TRBV12-3 or TRBV12-4 to TRBJ1-2, with D tentatively TRBD1 (5 bases). V was pared by 3 bases and J by 7 bases, with 9 bases between. The CDR3 sequence is 12 residues long.

The chain employs TRBV6-5 and TRBJ1-3; D gene ambiguous. Trimming took off 2 bases at V and 0 bases at J, with 8 bases between the two ends. The germline V gene has CDR1 MNHEY and CDR2 SVGAGI. The CDR3 length is 15 residues. The CDR3 loop reads CASSYGPDSGNTIYF. The CDR3 DNA reads TGTGCCAGCAGTTACGGGCCGGACTCTGGAAACACCATATATTTT.

CDR3 residues: CASSVTGEGQPQHF. As DNA, the CDR3 is TGTGCCAGCAGCGTGACAGGAGAAGGACAGCCCCAGCATTTT. The chain couples TRBV14 to TRBJ1-5; D may be TRBD1 (6 bases). With 5 bases removed from V and 7 bases from J, the gap between germline ends came to 15 bases. CDR3 length equals 14 residues. The germline CDR1 and CDR2 sequences are SGHDN and FVKESK.

V gene TRBV6-5 combines with J gene TRBJ1-5; D unclear. Trimming cost V 4 bases and J 4 bases, with 5 bases left between them. The CDR3 sequence is 12 residues long. Looked up from germline, CDR1 is MNHEY and CDR2 is SVGAGI. Here the CDR3 DNA reads TGTGCCAGCAGTTCCGTAAATCAGCCCCAGCATTTT. This translates into CASSSVNQPQHF.

The J gene is TRBJ2-5, the V gene TRBV4-2; 8 positions match TRBD2. J lost 5 bases, V lost 4 bases, and 3 bases had no gene match. The germline V gene encodes CDR1 LGHNA and CDR2 YNFKEQ. This CDR3 is built from 13 residues. CDR3 in DNA: TGTGCCAGCAGCCCCCGGGAGGGGGAGACCCAGTACTTC. Encoded protein: CASSPREGETQYF.

J is TRBJ2-7 and V is TRBV6-5; 9 bases map to TRBD1. V lost 2 bases, J lost 3 bases, and 2 bases stayed unmatched. Germline V CDR1 and CDR2: MNHEY, SVGAGI. The CDR3 is 14 amino acids. CDR3 nucleotides: TGTGCCAGCAGTTACGACAGGGGGAACTACGAGCAGTACTTC. Its translation is CASSYDRGNYEQYF.

The chain uses TRBV7-9 and TRBJ1-2; D might be TRBD1 (5 bases). Trimming took off 3 bases at V and 5 bases at J, with 16 bases between the two ends. The CDR3 spans 15 residues. Germline values: CDR1 SEHNR, CDR2 FQNEAQ (reference sequence). CDR3 sequence (DNA): TGTGCCAGCAGCTTCCACAGCAGTGGGACTTATGGCTACACCTTC. As protein: CASSFHSSGTYGYTF. The whole variable domain, remainder taken from reference TRBV7-9 and TRBJ1-2, is DTGVSQNPRHKITKRGQNVTFRCDPISEHNRLYWYRQTLGQGPEFLTYFQNEAQLEKSRLLSDRFSAERPKGSFSTLEIQRTEQGDSAMYLCASSFHSSGTYGYTFGSGTRLTVV.

V is TRBV6-5 and J is TRBJ1-2, with TRBD1 identical over 8 bases. The CDR3 consists of 15 residues. Trimming cost V 10 bases and J 7 bases; bases outside gene matches: 17. In germline, CDR1 is MNHEY, CDR2 SVGAGI. CDR3 in DNA: TGTGCCATGCATAACGGGGCAGGGGGCGTCTTTGGCTACACCTTC. It yields the protein CAMHNGAGGVFGYTF.

The rearrangement uses TRBV7-9 and TRBJ2-6; D is perhaps TRBD2 (6 bases). This CDR3 region has 15 residues. Germline V lookup: CDR1 SEHNR, CDR2 FQNEAQ (reference sequence). Trimming took 1 base from V and 3 from J, leaving 7 bases between them. The DNA of the CDR3 is TGTGCCAGCAGCTTAGTGGGAGGTGGGGCCAACGTCCTGACTTTC. This translates into CASSLVGGGANVLTF.

This chain connects TRBV4-1 to TRBJ1-5; the D is unclear. CDR3 size: 13 residues. CDR1 and CDR2 from the germline V gene are MGHRA and YSYEKL. V lost 0 bases and J 4 bases, leaving 4 bases between the germline ends. The CDR3 DNA reads as TGCGCCAGCAGCCAAGATCTAAATCAGCCCCAGCATTTT. Its translation: CASSQDLNQPQHF.

The V gene is TRBV7-3, the J gene TRBJ1-3; D unresolved. Germline CDR1 reads SGHTA; CDR2 reads FQGTGA. The CDR3 has 14 residues. Trimming took off 6 bases at V and 0 bases at J, with 9 bases between the two ends. The CDR3: CASSSGISGNTIYF. In DNA, the CDR3 is TGTGCCAGCAGTTCCGGGATCTCTGGAAACACCATATATTTT.

CDR3 sequence (DNA): TGTGCCAGCAGTTTGGAGAAATCTACAGATACGCAGTATTTT. Amino acids: CASSLEKSTDTQYF. The rearrangement uses TRBV28 and TRBJ2-3; no reliable D call. V lost 3 bases and J 3 bases, leaving 10 bases between the germline ends. The length of the CDR3 is 14 residues. CDR1 and CDR2 from the germline V gene are MDHEN and SYDVKM.

The CDR3 here is CASRPGEGRDLNTEAFF. The CDR3 DNA sequence: TGTGCCAGCAGACCGGGGGAAGGCAGGGATTTGAACACTGAAGCTTTCTTT. The chain carries TRBV7-9 and TRBJ1-1; a possible D gene is TRBD1 (5 bases). Trimming stripped 6 bases from V and 0 bases from J, with 20 bases between. The V gene's germline CDR1 is SEHNR and CDR2 FQNEAQ (reference sequence). This CDR3 has 17 residues.

CDR3 coding DNA: TGTGCCACCAGGGACTCCAGGGAGGATGAGCAGTTCTTC. Protein sequence: CATRDSREDEQFF. This sequence joins TRBV24-1 and TRBJ2-1; perhaps TRBD2 as D (6 bases). Germline loops: CDR1 KGHDR, CDR2 SFDVKD. CDR3 length: 13 amino acids. Trimming pared 7 bases from V and 8 bases from J, leaving 14 bases between.

V usage is TRBV27 and J usage is TRBJ1-3; D not certain. This CDR3 region has 14 residues. Trimming pared 2 bases from V and 4 bases from J, leaving 9 bases between. Germline V gene data show CDR1 as MNHEY and CDR2 as SMNVEV (reference sequence). CDR3 in DNA: TGTGCCAGCAGTTTACTTCCTCCCGGAAACACCATATATTTT. Its protein is CASSLLPPGNTIYF.

CDR3 amino acids: CASSPSRFDGYTF. DNA for the CDR3: TGTGCCAGCAGTCCAAGCCGGTTTGATGGCTACACCTTC. The V gene is TRBV5-6, the J gene TRBJ1-2, with D unresolved. This CDR3 spans 13 amino acids. With 5 bases removed from V and 6 bases from J, the gap between germline ends came to 14 bases. CDR1 SGHDT and CDR2 YYEEEE come from the germline V gene.

V and J are TRBV7-9 and TRBJ1-2; D is possibly TRBD1 (5 bases). There are 13 residues in the CDR3. Trimming left V 3 bases short and J 6 bases short, with 11 bases between. CDR1 and CDR2 (germline): SEHNR, FQNEAQ (reference sequence). The CDR3 coding sequence is TGTGCCAGCAGCTTCGCGGGGGTGGATGGCTACACCTTC. Encoded protein: CASSFAGVDGYTF.

This chain connects TRBV5-6 to TRBJ2-7; 10 nucleotides agree with TRBD2. The J segment lost 2 bases and the V segment lost 0 bases, leaving 2 bases of the junction unmatched. The CDR3 has 15 amino acids. Germline V CDR1 and CDR2: SGHDT, YYEEEE. CDR3 residues: CASSLALAGTYEQYV. CDR3 nucleotides: TGTGCCAGCAGCTTGGCACTAGCGGGGACCTACGAGCAGTACGTC.

This chain joins TRBV2 and TRBJ1-3, with D possibly being TRBD1 (6 bases). V was pared by 3 bases and J by 2 bases, with 17 bases between. The CDR3 extends over 17 amino acids. From germline, CDR1 is SNHLY and CDR2 FYNNEI. CDR3 sequence reads: CASSEGLDSYTGNTIYF. The CDR3 nucleotides read TGTGCCAGCAGTGAGGGTTTGGACAGTTATACTGGAAACACCATATATTTT. Full variable domain (rest looked up from reference TRBV2 and TRBJ1-3): EPEVTQTPSHQVTQMGQEVILRCVPISNHLYFYWYRQILGQKVEFLVSFYNNEISEKSEIFDDQFSVERPDGSNFTLKIRSTKLEDSAMYFCASSEGLDSYTGNTIYFGEGSWLTVV.

The chain joins TRBV21-1 to TRBJ2-1; the D call of TRBD2 is as the table states it, not checked on the DNA. TRBV21-1 is assigned pseudogene status. The CDR3 covers 18 residues. The CDR3 region is CASSKKWRGSGNYNEQFF. The CDR3 bases are TGTGCCAGCAGCAAAAAATGGCGGGGTAGCGGGAATTACAATGAGCAGTTCTTC.

This rearrangement joins TRBV5-4 to TRBJ2-7, with TRBD1 as a possible D gene (5 bases). Germline CDR1 is SGHNT and CDR2 is YYREEE (reference sequence). Trimming stripped 3 bases from V and 0 bases from J, with 10 bases between. The CDR3 sequence is 14 residues long. The CDR3 region has the DNA TGTGCCAGCAGCTCAGGGTTAAGCTCCTACGAGCAGTACTTC. It is translated as CASSSGLSSYEQYF.

The chain employs TRBV11-3 and TRBJ1-4; 11 nucleotides line up with TRBD1. In germline, CDR1 is SGHNT, CDR2 YENEEA. Trimming removed 4 bases from V and 7 bases from J; junction bases left unmatched: 5. The CDR3 length is 15 residues. CDR3 loop: CASSSGTGGSEKLFF. The CDR3 DNA reads as TGTGCCAGCAGCTCCGGGACAGGGGGTTCTGAAAAACTGTTTTTT.

The chain couples TRBV18 to TRBJ2-1; 7 positions agree with TRBD1. Germline lookup yields CDR1 KGHSH and CDR2 LQKENI. This CDR3 is 13 amino acids long. V lost 5 bases to trimming and J lost 7 bases; unmatched junction nucleotides: 5. The CDR3 reads CASSNDRVNEQFF. The CDR3 DNA reads as TGTGCCAGCTCAAACGACAGGGTGAATGAGCAGTTCTTC.

This chain links TRBV6-5 with TRBJ1-2, with no clear D. With 7 bases removed from V and 2 bases from J, the gap between germline ends came to 5 bases. Germline CDR1 and CDR2: MNHEY and SVGAGI. This CDR3 contains 11 residues. Written as DNA, the CDR3 is TGTGCCAGCATATTGAACTATGGCTACACCTTC. Its protein product is CASILNYGYTF.

The V call is TRBV6-4, the J call TRBJ1-1, with TRBD1 identical over 9 bases. V trimming: 4 bases; J trimming: 10 bases; junction bases outside the gene matches: 13. CDR3 length: 15 amino acids. Looked up from germline, CDR1 is MRHNA and CDR2 is SNTAGT. CDR3 DNA sequence: TGTGCCAGCAGTGCCGAACACCCCGGGACAGGGAGAGCTTTCTTT. Translating it yields CASSAEHPGTGRAFF.

The rearrangement uses TRBV28 and TRBJ1-2, with 7 bases that match TRBD1. Trimming cost V 6 bases and J 4 bases; bases outside gene matches: 11. From germline, CDR1 is MDHEN and CDR2 SYDVKM. The CDR3 length is 15 residues. This CDR3 reads CASSPTVQGSYGYTF. The CDR3, as DNA: TGTGCCAGCAGCCCCACCGTACAGGGGTCCTATGGCTACACCTTC.

CDR3 nucleotides: TGTGCCAGCAGCTTAATGCGACAGGGCGGTGAAAAACTGTTTTTT. It translates to CASSLMRQGGEKLFF. The chain employs TRBV7-2 and TRBJ1-4; 7 nucleotides agree with TRBD1. Trimming at V came to 2 bases and at J to 7 bases, leaving 7 bases not matched to a gene. The CDR3 consists of 15 residues. Germline-derived CDR1 and CDR2 are SGHTA and FQGNSA.

The chain recombines TRBV5-4 with TRBJ1-4, with D possibly TRBD1 on 6 matching bases. Germline-derived CDR1 and CDR2 are SGHNT and YYREEE (reference sequence). V shed 4 bases and J shed 8 bases, with 12 bases lying between them. The CDR3 sequence is 13 residues long. This CDR3 reads CASSGGHGEKLFF. CDR3 DNA sequence: TGTGCCAGCAGCGGGGGACATGGGGAAAAACTGTTTTTT.